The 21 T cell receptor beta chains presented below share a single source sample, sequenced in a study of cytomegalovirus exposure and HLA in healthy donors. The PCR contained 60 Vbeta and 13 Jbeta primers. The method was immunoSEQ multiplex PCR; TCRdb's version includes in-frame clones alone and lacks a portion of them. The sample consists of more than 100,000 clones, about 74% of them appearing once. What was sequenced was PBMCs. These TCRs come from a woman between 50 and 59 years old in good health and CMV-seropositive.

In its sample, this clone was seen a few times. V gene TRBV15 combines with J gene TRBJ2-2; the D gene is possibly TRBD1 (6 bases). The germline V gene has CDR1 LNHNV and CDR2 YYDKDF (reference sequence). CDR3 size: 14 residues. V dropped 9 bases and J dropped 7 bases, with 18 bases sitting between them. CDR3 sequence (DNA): TGTGCCACGTCCCCAGCAGGGGCAGGCGGGGAGCTGTTTTTT. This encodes CATSPAGAGGELFF.

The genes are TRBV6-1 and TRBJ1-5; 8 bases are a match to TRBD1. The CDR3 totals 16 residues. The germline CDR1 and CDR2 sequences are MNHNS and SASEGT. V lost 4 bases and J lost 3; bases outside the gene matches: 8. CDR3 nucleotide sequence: TGTGCCAGCAGTGTAAGACCGGGACAGGTCAATCAGCCCCAGCATTTT. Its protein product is CASSVRPGQVNQPQHF.

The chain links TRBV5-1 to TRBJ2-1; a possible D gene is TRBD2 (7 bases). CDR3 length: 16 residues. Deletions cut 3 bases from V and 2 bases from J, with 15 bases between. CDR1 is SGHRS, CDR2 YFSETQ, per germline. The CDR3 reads CASSSMPGGPYNEQFF. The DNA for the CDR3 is TGCGCCAGCAGCTCGATGCCGGGGGGCCCCTACAATGAGCAGTTCTTC.

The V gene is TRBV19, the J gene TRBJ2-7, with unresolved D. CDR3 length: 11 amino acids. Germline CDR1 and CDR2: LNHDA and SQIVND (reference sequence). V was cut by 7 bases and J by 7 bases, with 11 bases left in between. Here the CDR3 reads CASKYTGEQYF. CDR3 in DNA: TGTGCCAGTAAGTACACCGGGGAGCAGTACTTC.

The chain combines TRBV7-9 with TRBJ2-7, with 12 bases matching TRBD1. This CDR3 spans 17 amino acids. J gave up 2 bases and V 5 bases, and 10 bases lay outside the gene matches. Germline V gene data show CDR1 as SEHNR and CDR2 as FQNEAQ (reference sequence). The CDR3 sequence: CASSQPGQGAFAYEQYF. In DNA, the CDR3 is TGTGCCAGCAGCCAACCGGGACAGGGGGCTTTCGCCTACGAGCAGTACTTC. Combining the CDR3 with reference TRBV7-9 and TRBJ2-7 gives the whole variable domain DTGVSQNPRHKITKRGQNVTFRCDPISEHNRLYWYRQTLGQGPEFLTYFQNEAQLEKSRLLSDRFSAERPKGSFSTLEIQRTEQGDSAMYLCASSQPGQGAFAYEQYFGPGTRLTVT.

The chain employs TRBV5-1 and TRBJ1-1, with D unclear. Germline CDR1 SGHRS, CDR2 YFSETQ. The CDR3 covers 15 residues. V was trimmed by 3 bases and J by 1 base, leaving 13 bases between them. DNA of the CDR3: TGCGCCAGCAGCTCCCCTCGGGCGGGGAACACTGAAGCTTTCTTT. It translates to CASSSPRAGNTEAFF.

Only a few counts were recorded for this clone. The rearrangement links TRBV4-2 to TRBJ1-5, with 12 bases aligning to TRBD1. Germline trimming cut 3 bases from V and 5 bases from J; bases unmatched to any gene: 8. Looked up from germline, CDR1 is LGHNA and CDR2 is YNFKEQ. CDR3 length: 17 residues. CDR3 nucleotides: TGTGCCAGCAGCCAGGGGACAGGGGGCCTGGGGGATCAGCCCCAGCATTTT. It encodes CASSQGTGGLGDQPQHF.

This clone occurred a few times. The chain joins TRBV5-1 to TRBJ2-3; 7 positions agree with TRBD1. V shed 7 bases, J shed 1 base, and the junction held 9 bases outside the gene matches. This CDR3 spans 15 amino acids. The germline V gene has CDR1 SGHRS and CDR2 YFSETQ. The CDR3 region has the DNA TGCGCCAGCGGTGAAACAGGGGTGGGCACAGATACGCAGTATTTT. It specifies CASGETGVGTDTQYF.

Here the CDR3 reads CAISREQGDYGYTF. The CDR3 DNA reads as TGTGCCATCAGCCGAGAACAGGGGGACTATGGCTACACCTTC. V is TRBV10-3 and J is TRBJ1-2; 8 nucleotides agree with TRBD1. The V gene end was trimmed by 6 bases and the J gene end by 3 bases; junction bases not matched to a gene: 6. This CDR3 spans 14 amino acids. Per the germline V gene, CDR1 is ENHRY and CDR2 is SYGVKD.

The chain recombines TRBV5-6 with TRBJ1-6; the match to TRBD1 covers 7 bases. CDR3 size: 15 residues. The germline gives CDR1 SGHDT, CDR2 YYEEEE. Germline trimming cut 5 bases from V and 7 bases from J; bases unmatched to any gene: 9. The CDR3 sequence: CASRRRQGGNSPLHF. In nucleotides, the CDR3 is TGTGCCAGCAGGCGTAGACAGGGCGGGAATTCACCCCTCCACTTT.

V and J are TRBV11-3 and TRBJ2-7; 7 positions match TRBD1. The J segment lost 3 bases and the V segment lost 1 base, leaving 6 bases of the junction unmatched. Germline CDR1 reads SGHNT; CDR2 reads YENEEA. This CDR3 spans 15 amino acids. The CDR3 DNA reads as TGTGCCAGCAGCTTAGGTACCCGGACAGGCTACGAGCAGTACTTC. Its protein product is CASSLGTRTGYEQYF.

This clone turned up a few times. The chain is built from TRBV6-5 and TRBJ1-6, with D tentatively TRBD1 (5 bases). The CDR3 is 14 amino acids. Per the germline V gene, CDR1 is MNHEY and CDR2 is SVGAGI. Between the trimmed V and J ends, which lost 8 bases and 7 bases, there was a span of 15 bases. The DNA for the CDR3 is TGTGCCAGCGTGCAGTCAAGGGGAAATTCACCCCTCCACTTT. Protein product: CASVQSRGNSPLHF.

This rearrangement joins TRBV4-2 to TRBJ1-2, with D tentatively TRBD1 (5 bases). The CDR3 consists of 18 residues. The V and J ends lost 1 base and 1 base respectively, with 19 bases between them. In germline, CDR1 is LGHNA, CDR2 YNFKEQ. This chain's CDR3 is CASSQGLGGADINYGYTF. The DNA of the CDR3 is TGTGCCAGCAGCCAAGGGCTGGGAGGGGCCGACATTAACTATGGCTACACCTTC.

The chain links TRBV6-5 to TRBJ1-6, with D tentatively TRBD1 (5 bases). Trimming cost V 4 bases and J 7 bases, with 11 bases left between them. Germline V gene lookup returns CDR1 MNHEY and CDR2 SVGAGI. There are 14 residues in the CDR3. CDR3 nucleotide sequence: TGTGCCAGCAGTTCCTTGGGGGGGAATTCACCCCTCCACTTT. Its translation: CASSSLGGNSPLHF.

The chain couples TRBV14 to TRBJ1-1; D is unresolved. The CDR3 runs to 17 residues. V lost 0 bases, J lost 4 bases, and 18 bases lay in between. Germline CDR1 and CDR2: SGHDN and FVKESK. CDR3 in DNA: TGTGCCAGCAGCCAAGATTATGGGGAGACCGACGGCACTGAAGCTTTCTTT. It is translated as CASSQDYGETDGTEAFF.

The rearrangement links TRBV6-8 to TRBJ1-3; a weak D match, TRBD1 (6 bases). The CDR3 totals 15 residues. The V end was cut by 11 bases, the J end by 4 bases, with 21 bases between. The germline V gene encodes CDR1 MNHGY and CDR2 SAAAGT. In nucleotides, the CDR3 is TGTGCCGGCTCGACGGGGGGCGCTTCCGGAAACACCATATATTTT. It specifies CAGSTGGASGNTIYF.

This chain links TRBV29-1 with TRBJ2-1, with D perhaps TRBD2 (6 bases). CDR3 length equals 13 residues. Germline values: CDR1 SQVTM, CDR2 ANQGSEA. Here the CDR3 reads CSYRGVKYNEQFF. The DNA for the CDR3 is TGCAGTTACCGCGGGGTGAAGTACAATGAGCAGTTCTTC.

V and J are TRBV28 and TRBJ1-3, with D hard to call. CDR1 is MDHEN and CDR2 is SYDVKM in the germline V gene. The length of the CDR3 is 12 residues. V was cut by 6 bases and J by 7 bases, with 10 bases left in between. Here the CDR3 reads CASSVTGNTIYF. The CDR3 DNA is TGTGCCAGCAGCGTGACCGGGAACACCATATATTTT.

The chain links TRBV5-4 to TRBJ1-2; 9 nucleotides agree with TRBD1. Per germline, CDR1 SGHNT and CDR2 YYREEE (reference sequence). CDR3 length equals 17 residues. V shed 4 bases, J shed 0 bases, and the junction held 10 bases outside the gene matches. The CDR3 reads CASSPDGTGTPNYGYTF. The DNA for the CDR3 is TGTGCCAGCAGCCCAGACGGGACAGGGACTCCTAACTATGGCTACACCTTC.

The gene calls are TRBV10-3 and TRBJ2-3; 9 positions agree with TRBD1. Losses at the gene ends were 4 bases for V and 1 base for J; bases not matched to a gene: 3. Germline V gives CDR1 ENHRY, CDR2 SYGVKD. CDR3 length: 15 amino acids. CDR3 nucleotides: TGTGCCATCAGTGGTCGGACAGGGGGCACAGATACGCAGTATTTT. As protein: CAISGRTGGTDTQYF.

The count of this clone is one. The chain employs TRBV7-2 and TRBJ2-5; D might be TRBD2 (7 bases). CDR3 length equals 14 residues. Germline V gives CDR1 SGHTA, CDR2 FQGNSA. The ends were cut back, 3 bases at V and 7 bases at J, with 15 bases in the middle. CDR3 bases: TGTGCCAGCAGCTTGGGGGGGCTCGGGGGGACCCAGTACTTC. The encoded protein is CASSLGGLGGTQYF.